The 15 T cell receptor beta chains below come from one sample, sequenced in a study of blood T cells in healthy people across ages. The use of a sample-barcoded 5' primer and a J-beta primer mix characterized a second PCR of about 7 to 12 cycles. TCRdb fed the 5' RACE reads into MiXCR, producing one record per CDR3 protein. The sample holds 600,000 or so distinct CDR3 sequences, over 20% seen once. The sequenced sample was blood. Source of these receptors: a man between 65 and 79 years old in good health.

The chain employs TRBV28 and TRBJ2-3; D tentatively fits TRBD1 or TRBD2 (5 bases each). V was shortened by 5 bases and J by 7 bases, with 19 bases between the two germline ends. This CDR3 spans 15 amino acids. Per the germline V gene, CDR1 is MDHEN and CDR2 is SYDVKM. The CDR3 DNA reads TGTGCCAGCAGTCCCTGGGGGACCTCTTTATATACGCAGTATTTT. It is translated as CASSPWGTSLYTQYF.

This clonotype was seen more than once but under ten times. V is TRBV5-6 and J is TRBJ2-2; TRBD2 might be the D (6 bases). V lost 7 bases, J lost 6 bases, and 22 bases lay in between. From germline, CDR1 is SGHDT and CDR2 YYEEEE. The CDR3 contains 16 residues. CDR3 sequence: CASESWGRQAAGELFF. DNA for the CDR3: TGTGCCAGCGAAAGCTGGGGGAGGCAGGCCGCCGGGGAGCTGTTTTTT.

In this sample, this clonotype turned up a few times. V and J are TRBV20-1 and TRBJ1-1; the D gene is possibly TRBD1 (6 bases). The V end was cut by 3 bases, the J end by 0 bases, with 14 bases between. From germline, CDR1 is DFQATT and CDR2 SNEGSKA (reference sequence). CDR3 size: 15 residues. The CDR3: CSASAAGTLNTEAFF. For the CDR3, the DNA is TGCAGTGCTAGTGCCGCCGGGACACTGAACACTGAAGCTTTCTTT.

This clonotype appeared many times. V is TRBV7-2 and J is TRBJ2-1; 8 bases align to TRBD1. Judging by the DNA end, TRBJ2-7 fits better; the J call may be wrong. CDR1 is SGHTA, CDR2 FQGNSA, per germline. This CDR3 region has 15 residues. The CDR3 region has the DNA TGTGCCAGCAGCTTAGGGGCCGGACAGGGAACCGAGCAGTACTTC. Residues: CASSLGAGQGTEQYF.

This chain connects TRBV30 to TRBJ1-3; D gene uncertain. The germline gives CDR1 GTSNPN, CDR2 SVGIG (reference sequence). CDR3 length equals 18 residues. Deletions cut 3 bases from V and 0 bases from J, with 21 bases between. CDR3 amino acids: CAWSLGRHPLTSGNTIYF. The CDR3 DNA follows: TGTGCCTGGAGCCTTGGGAGACACCCTTTAACCTCTGGAAACACCATATATTTT.

The chain joins TRBV25-1 to TRBJ1-1; D is ambiguous. The V end lost 8 bases, the J end lost 9 bases, and 19 bases lay between the germline ends. Germline-derived CDR1 and CDR2 are MGHDK and SYGVNS. The CDR3 is 13 residues long. The CDR3 DNA reads as TGTGCCAGCTCAAACCGCGGGTATACAAAAGCTTTCTTT. It codes for CASSNRGYTKAFF.

The rearrangement joins TRBV20-1 to TRBJ2-5, with TRBD2 matching over 8 bases. This CDR3 is built from 16 residues. Trimming cost V 0 bases and J 4 bases; bases outside gene matches: 10. Germline V gives CDR1 DFQATT, CDR2 SNEGSKA (reference sequence). The CDR3: CSARDLREGPLETQYF. The CDR3 nucleotides read TGCAGTGCTAGAGATCTACGGGAGGGCCCTCTAGAGACCCAGTACTTC.

This clonotype turned up a few times. A junction boundary mismatches the germline segment, possibly from a read error. This chain joins TRBV2 and TRBJ2-4; D is perhaps TRBD1 (6 bases). This CDR3 comprises 15 residues. Germline V gene lookup returns CDR1 SNHLY and CDR2 FYNNEI. The CDR3 DNA reads as TGTGCCAGCAGTGAATCCTGGGACACCAAGAACATTCAGTACTTC. The encoded protein is CASSESWDTKNIQYF.

This clonotype was counted between two and nine times. The chain recombines TRBV5-1 with TRBJ2-5; possibly TRBD2 for D (5 bases). The CDR3 loop spans 14 amino acids. CDR1 is SGHRS, CDR2 YFSETQ, per germline. V was shortened by 4 bases and J by 2 bases, with 12 bases between the two germline ends. CDR3 residues: CASSPLAEQETQYF. The CDR3 region has the DNA TGCGCCAGCAGCCCCCTAGCAGAACAAGAGACCCAGTACTTC.

In its sample, this clonotype was seen a few times. Compared with germline, one end of the junction differs, possibly owing to a read error. The V call is TRBV3-1, the J call TRBJ2-7; tentatively, D is TRBD1 (6 bases). This CDR3 is built from 14 residues. Germline V gives CDR1 LGHDT, CDR2 YNNKEL (reference sequence). The CDR3 DNA is TGTGCCAGCAGCCAAGTACAGGGCTCCTCCGAGCAGTACTTC. Amino acid sequence: CASSQVQGSSEQYF.

The V and J genes are TRBV7-9 and TRBJ1-5; 8 nucleotides agree with TRBD1. The junction had 7 bases not matched to a gene; V was cut back by 3 bases and J by 0 bases. Germline values: CDR1 SEHNR, CDR2 FQNEAQ (reference sequence). The CDR3 loop spans 17 amino acids. CDR3 in amino acids: CASSFDRGPISNQPQHF. CDR3 sequence (DNA): TGTGCCAGCAGCTTCGACAGGGGTCCTATTAGCAATCAGCCCCAGCATTTT. The full variable domain, with the rest looked up from reference TRBV7-9 and TRBJ1-5, is DTGVSQNPRHKITKRGQNVTFRCDPISEHNRLYWYRQTLGQGPEFLTYFQNEAQLEKSRLLSDRFSAERPKGSFSTLEIQRTEQGDSAMYLCASSFDRGPISNQPQHFGDGTRLSIL.

This clonotype turned up a few times. CDR3 sequence (DNA): TGTGCCACCAGTGTCGCCGGACTAGCGGGAGATAGCTACAATGAGCAGTTCTTC. This codes for CATSVAGLAGDSYNEQFF. The rearrangement joins TRBV24-1 to TRBJ2-1, with 13 bases that match TRBD2. Germline V CDR1 and CDR2: KGHDR, SFDVKD. The CDR3 is 18 amino acids. V was clipped by 5 bases and J by 3 bases; unmatched bases: 9.

Only one count was recorded for this clonotype. The chain has TRBV7-3 and TRBJ2-5, with a tentative D call TRBD1 (5 bases). The DNA end lines up better with TRBJ2-1; the J call may be wrong. In germline, CDR1 is SGHTA, CDR2 FQGTGA. The CDR3 loop spans 13 amino acids. The CDR3 DNA follows: TGTGCCAGCAGCTTAGGCAGGGAATCTGAGCAGTTCTTC. Its protein product is CASSLGRESEQFF.

The chain uses TRBV9 and TRBJ2-3; no clear D gene. V gave up 2 bases and J gave up 0 bases, with 10 bases separating them. This CDR3 comprises 15 residues. Per the germline V gene, CDR1 is SGDLS and CDR2 is YYNGEE. The DNA for the CDR3 is TGTGCCAGCAGCGTCGACGCCACTAGCACAGATACGCAGTATTTT. Translated: CASSVDATSTDTQYF.

This chain connects TRBV7-2 to TRBJ2-5; 9 nucleotides line up with TRBD1. V shed 1 base and J 11 bases; nucleotides not matched to a gene: 5. This CDR3 is 13 amino acids long. In germline, CDR1 is SGHTA, CDR2 FQGNSA. For the CDR3, the DNA is TGTGCCAGCAGCTTAGGGGACAGGGAAAAGCAGTACTTC. Its translation: CASSLGDREKQYF.